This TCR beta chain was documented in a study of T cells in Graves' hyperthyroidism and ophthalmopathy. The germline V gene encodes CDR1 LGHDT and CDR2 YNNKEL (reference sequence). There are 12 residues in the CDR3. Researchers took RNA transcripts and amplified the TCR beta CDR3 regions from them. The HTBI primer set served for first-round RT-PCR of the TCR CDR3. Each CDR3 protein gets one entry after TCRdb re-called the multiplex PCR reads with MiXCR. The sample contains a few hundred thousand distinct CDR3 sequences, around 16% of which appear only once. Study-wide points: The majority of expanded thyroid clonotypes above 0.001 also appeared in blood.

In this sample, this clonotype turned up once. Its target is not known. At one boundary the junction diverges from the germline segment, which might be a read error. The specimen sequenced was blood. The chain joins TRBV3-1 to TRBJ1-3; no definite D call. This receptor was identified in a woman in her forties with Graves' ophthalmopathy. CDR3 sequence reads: CASSQENRAINF. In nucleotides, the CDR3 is TGTGCCAGCAGCCAAGAAAACAGAGCTATCAATTTT.